The T cell receptor beta chain described here comes from a study of response to subunit inactivated influenza vaccine (dated by TCRdb to the late 2010s). With regard to the full study: To follow how T cells responded to a trivalent subunit inactivated influenza vaccine, the researchers relied on deep quantitative profiling of the T cell receptor repertoire.

Measured from the cysteine to the phenylalanine, the CDR3 is 12 residues long. The only DNA kept is the CDR3, 36 bases in frame from the first base. V is shortened by 6 bases, J by 7 bases, and the region joining them spans 13 bases. The germline V gene (reference sequence) gives CDR1 as DFQATT and CDR2 as SNEGSKA. Study-level results and caveats: The authors proposed that each seasonal influenza vaccination may bring in only a limited number of new T cells.

Library construction relied on RT-PCR. The sequencer was an Illumina HiSeq 2500. Clones were called with MiXCR by TCRdb after fastp trimmed the public reads at Q25, and only in-frame beta chains were retained. Rows are unified per CDR3 protein, each entry keeping the most common DNA and genes. The sample includes under 550,000 distinct CDR3 sequences, with 6% to 9% observed a single time. The ten largest clones add up to approximately 13% of the sample. This clonotype turned up a few times. There is no known antigen for this receptor. One base away there is no much larger clone; base qualities are not given.

This receptor was identified in a man aged 45 to 75 who received an inactivated influenza vaccine. Donor details come from another sample of the same person, matched by shared clones. In this chain, TRBV20-1 is recombined with TRBJ1-5, with no confident D gene call. Here the sequenced sample was PBMCs from blood, taken around 2 years after vaccination. Here the CDR3 is given as CSAQPATQPQHF. The DNA is as follows: TGCAGTGCCCAACCGGCCACACAGCCCCAGCATTTT.